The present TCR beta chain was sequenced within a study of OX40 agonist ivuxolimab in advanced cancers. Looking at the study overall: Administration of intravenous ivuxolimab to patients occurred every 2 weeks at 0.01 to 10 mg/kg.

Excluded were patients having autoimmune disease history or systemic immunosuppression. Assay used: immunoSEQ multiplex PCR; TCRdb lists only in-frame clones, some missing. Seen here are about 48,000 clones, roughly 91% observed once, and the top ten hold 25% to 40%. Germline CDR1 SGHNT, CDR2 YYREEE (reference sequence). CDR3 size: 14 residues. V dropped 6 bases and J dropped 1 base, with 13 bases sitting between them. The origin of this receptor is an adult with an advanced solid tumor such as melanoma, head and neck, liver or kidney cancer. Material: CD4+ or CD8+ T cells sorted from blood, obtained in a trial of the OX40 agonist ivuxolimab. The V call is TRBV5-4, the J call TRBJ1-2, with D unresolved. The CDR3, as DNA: TGTGCCAGCACCGGGGAGGAGGGTAACTATGGCTACACCTTC. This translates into CASTGEEGNYGYTF.